Detailed here is one T cell receptor (beta chain). The antigen is undetermined. V gave up 0 bases and J gave up 0 bases, with 10 bases separating them. The CDR3 has 15 residues. The V gene's germline CDR1 is SGHDT and CDR2 YYEEEE. Repertoires were generated with immunoSEQ multiplex PCR, while TCRdb's copy carries only in-frame clones and drops some. The sample includes approximately 590,000 clones, 95% to 96% of them seen just once. These data originate in a study of shared clonotypes between healthy human individuals. Study as a whole: Participating donors consisted of a couple of women and a few men aged 18 to 49.

Study-wide results and caveats: Though the depth was large, rarefaction showed that sorted-subset sequencing was incomplete. Clonotype sharing among the donors was expected to vary with sequencing depth.

Selected positively for CCR7 and CD45RO-negative, naive CD8 cells excluded terminally differentiated effector memory CD45RA+ cells. The study enrolled healthy HIV-negative adults without recent acute infections or vaccinations as donors. This sequence joins TRBV5-6 and TRBJ2-7; no clear D gene. This TCR was sampled from a woman younger than 45 in good health. Source material: naive CD8+ T cells sorted from blood. The CDR3 protein is CASSLGTISSYEQYF. Here the CDR3 DNA reads TGTGCCAGCAGCTTGGGCACCATTAGCTCCTACGAGCAGTACTTC.